This TCR beta chain was retrieved from a study of T cell responses to AZD1222 COVID-19 vaccine. Overall study results and limits: Clonal diversity was possibly underestimated, and the donors were mostly white British, with more females. Repertoires were collected only later (after the peak T cell response had occurred). Compared with day 0, the breadth and depth of the Spike-specific TCR repertoire rose significantly after two doses of AZD1222.

The CDR3 is 15 amino acids. Germline V CDR1 and CDR2: KGHSH, LQKENI. The V end lost 6 bases, the J end lost 3 bases, and 17 bases lay between the germline ends. On this clone itself: The antigen is unknown.

The method was immunoSEQ multiplex PCR; TCRdb's version includes in-frame clones alone and lacks a portion of them. The data show more than 150,000 clones, 85% to 90% seen once. Analysis merged second doses at about 4 or about 12 weeks. Sequenced here: peripheral blood, sampled 28 days after the second AZD1222 dose. This rearrangement joins TRBV18 to TRBJ1-2, with D possibly TRBD1 on 6 matching bases. The TCR originated in an adult who received the AZD1222 COVID-19 vaccine. The CDR3 nucleotides read TGTGCCAGCTCCCCGAGCCGGGGGCCAGACTATGGCTACACCTTC. Its protein is CASSPSRGPDYGYTF.